This T cell receptor beta chain came from a study of identical twins. On this clonotype: Its antigen remains unknown.

Broader study findings: Cross-sectional statistics, not tracking of the same donors, supported the conclusions.

TCRdb re-called the 5' RACE reads through MiXCR, storing one row per CDR3 protein. This table holds 200,000 to 250,000 distinct CDR3 sequences, around 6.5% found once. V dropped 10 bases and J dropped 3 bases, with 15 bases sitting between them. The CDR3 contains 14 residues. This same sample was also taken into another study, of T cells expressing NK-cell markers.

Sequenced: CD8+ T cells sorted from blood. The chain combines TRBV12-3 or TRBV12-4 with TRBJ2-2; tentative D call: TRBD2 (5 bases). This sequence originates from a woman in her late teens or twenties in good health. The CDR3 DNA follows: TGTGCCACCCGAGTGAGCGGAGACACCGGGGAGCTGTTTTTT. Translation: CATRVSGDTGELFF.